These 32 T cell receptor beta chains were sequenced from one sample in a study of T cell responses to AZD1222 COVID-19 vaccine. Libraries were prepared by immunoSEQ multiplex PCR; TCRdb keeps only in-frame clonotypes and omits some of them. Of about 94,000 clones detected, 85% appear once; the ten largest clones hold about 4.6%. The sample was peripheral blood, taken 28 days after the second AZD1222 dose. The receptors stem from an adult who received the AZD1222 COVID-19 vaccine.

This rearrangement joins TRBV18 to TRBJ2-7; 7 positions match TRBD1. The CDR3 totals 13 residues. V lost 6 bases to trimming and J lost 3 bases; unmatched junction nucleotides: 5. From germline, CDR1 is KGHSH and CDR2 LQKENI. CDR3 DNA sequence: TGTGCCAGCTCCCGGGACAGCGTCTACGAGCAGTACTTC. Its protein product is CASSRDSVYEQYF.

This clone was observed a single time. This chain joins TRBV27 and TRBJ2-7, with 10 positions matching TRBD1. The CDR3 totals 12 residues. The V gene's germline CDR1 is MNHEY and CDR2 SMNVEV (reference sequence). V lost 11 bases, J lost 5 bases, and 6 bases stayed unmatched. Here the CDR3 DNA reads TGTGCCGCGGGACAGGGGAGTCACGAGCAGTACTTC. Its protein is CAAGQGSHEQYF.

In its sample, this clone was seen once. CDR3 coding DNA: TGCGCCAGCAGCCGTAACAGGGTCGGCATGAACACTGAAGCTTTCTTT. Translation gives CASSRNRVGMNTEAFF. The chain recombines TRBV5-1 with TRBJ1-1; tentatively, D is TRBD1 (6 bases). V lost 4 bases and J 0 bases, leaving 16 bases between the germline ends. Germline V gene data show CDR1 as SGHRS and CDR2 as YFSETQ. The CDR3 sequence is 16 residues long.

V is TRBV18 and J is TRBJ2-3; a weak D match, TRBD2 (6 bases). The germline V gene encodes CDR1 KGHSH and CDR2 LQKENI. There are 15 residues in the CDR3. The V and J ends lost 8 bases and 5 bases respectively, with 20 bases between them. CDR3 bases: TGTGCCAGCCCATCCCTGGAGGGGTCCGAAGATACGCAGTATTTT. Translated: CASPSLEGSEDTQYF.

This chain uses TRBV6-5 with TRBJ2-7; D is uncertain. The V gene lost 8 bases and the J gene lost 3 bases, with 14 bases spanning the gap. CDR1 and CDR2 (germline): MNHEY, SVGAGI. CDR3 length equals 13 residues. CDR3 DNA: TGTGCCAGCTCCCGGCAGGTCCACTACGAGCAGTACTTC. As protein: CASSRQVHYEQYF.

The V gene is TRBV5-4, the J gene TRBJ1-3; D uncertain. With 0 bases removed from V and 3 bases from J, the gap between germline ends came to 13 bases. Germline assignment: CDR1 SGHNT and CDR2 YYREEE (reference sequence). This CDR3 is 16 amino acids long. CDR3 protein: CASSLGSSWGGNTIYF. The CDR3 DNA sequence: TGTGCCAGCAGCTTGGGCTCCTCTTGGGGTGGAAACACCATATATTTT.

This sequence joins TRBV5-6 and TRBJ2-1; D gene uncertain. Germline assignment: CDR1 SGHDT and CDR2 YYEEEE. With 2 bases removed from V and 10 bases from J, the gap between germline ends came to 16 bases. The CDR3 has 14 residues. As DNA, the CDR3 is TGTGCCAGCAGCTTTGGGCTTCAGCGAACCGAGCAGTTCTTC. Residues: CASSFGLQRTEQFF. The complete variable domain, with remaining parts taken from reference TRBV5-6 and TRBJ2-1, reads DAGVTQSPTHLIKTRGQQVTLRCSPKSGHDTVSWYQQALGQGPQFIFQYYEEEERQRGNFPDRFSGHQFPNYSSELNVNALLLGDSALYLCASSFGLQRTEQFFGPGTRLTVL.

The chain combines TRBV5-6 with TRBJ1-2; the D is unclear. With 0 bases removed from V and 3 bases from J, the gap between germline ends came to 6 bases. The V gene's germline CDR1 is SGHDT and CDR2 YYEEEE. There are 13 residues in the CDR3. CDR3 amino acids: CASSLGRDYGYTF. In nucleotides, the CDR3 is TGTGCCAGCAGCTTGGGAAGGGACTATGGCTACACCTTC. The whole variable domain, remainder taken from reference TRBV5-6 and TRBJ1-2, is DAGVTQSPTHLIKTRGQQVTLRCSPKSGHDTVSWYQQALGQGPQFIFQYYEEEERQRGNFPDRFSGHQFPNYSSELNVNALLLGDSALYLCASSLGRDYGYTFGSGTRLTVV.

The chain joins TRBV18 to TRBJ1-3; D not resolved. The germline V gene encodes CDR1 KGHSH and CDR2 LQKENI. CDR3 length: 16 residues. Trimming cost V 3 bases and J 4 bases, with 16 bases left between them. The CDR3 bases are TGTGCCAGCTCACCTCCGACCGGGTATGTCGGAAACACCATATATTTT. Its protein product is CASSPPTGYVGNTIYF.

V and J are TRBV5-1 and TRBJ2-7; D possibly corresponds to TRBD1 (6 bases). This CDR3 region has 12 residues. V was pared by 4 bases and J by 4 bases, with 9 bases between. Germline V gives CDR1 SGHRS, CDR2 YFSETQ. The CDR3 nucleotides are TGCGCCAGCAGCCTCCAGGGGTACGAGCAGTACTTC. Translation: CASSLQGYEQYF.

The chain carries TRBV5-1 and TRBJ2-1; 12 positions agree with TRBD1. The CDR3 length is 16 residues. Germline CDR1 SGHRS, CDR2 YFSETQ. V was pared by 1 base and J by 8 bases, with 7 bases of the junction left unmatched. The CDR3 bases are TGCGCCAGCAGCTTGTTTGGGACAGGGGGCAAATATGAGCAGTTCTTC. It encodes CASSLFGTGGKYEQFF.

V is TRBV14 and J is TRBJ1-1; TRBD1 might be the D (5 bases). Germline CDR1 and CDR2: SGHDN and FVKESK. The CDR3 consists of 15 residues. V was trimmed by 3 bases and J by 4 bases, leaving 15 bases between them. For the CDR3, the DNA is TGTGCCAGCAGCCAGTGGGGGTTGGGTGTCACTGAAGCTTTCTTT. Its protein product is CASSQWGLGVTEAFF.

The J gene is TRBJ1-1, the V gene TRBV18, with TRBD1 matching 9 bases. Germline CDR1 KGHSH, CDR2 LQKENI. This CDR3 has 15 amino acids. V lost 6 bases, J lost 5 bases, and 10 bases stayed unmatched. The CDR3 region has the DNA TGTGCCAGCTCCCAAGCGACAGGGGGAATGACTGAAGCTTTCTTT. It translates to CASSQATGGMTEAFF.

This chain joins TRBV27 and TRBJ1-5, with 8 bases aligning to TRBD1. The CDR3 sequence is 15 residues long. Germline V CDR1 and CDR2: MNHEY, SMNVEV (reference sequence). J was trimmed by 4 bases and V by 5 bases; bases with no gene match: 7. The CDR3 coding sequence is TGTGCCAGCAGTGCCCGGACAGGGCGGAATCAGCCCCAGCATTTT. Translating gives CASSARTGRNQPQHF.

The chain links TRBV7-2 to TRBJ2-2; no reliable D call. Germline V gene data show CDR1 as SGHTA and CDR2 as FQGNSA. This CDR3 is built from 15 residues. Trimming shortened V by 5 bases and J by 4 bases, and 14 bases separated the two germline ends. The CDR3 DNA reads TGTGCCAGCAGCGCGGATCCAACCCCCACCGGGGAGCTGTTTTTT. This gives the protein CASSADPTPTGELFF.

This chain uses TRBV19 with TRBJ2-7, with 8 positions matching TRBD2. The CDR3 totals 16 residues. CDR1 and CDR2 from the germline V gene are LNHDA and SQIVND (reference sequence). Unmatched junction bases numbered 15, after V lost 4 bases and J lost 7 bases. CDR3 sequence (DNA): TGTGCCAGTAGTACCGCGTTCGGGGCGGGAGGCGAGGAGCAGTACTTC. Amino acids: CASSTAFGAGGEEQYF.

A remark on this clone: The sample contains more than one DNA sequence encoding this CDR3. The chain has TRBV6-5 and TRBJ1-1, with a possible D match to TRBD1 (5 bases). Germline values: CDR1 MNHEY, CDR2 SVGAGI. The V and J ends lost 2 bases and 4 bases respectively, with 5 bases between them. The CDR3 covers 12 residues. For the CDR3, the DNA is TGTGCCAGCAGTTACGGGGGCACTGAAGCTTTCTTT. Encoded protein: CASSYGGTEAFF.

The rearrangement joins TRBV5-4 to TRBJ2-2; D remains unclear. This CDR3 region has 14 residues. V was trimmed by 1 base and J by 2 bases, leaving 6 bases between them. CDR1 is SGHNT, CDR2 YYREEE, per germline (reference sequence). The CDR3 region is CASSLWLNTGELFF. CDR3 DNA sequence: TGTGCCAGCAGCTTGTGGCTTAACACCGGGGAGCTGTTTTTT.

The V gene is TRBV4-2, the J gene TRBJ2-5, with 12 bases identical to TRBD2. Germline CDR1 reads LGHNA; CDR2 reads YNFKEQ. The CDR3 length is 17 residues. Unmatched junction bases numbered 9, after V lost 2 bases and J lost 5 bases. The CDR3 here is CASSQTSGGRLGETQYF. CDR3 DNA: TGTGCCAGCAGCCAAACTAGCGGGGGGCGACTGGGGGAGACCCAGTACTTC.

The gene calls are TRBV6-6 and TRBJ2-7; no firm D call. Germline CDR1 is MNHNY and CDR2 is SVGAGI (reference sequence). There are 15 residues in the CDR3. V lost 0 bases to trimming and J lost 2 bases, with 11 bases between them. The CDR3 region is CASSYSTWETYEQYF. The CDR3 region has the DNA TGTGCCAGCAGTTACTCGACCTGGGAAACCTACGAGCAGTACTTC.

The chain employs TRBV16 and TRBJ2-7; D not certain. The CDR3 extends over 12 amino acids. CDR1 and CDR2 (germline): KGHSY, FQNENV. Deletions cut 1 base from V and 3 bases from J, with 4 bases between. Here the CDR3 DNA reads TGTGCCAGCAGCCAATTGAACTACGAGCAGTACTTC. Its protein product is CASSQLNYEQYF.

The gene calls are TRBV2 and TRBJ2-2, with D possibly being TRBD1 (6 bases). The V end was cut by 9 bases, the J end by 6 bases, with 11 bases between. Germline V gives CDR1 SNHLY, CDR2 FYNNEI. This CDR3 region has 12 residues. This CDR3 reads CASTGSAGELFF. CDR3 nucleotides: TGTGCCAGTACAGGGTCGGCCGGGGAGCTGTTTTTT.

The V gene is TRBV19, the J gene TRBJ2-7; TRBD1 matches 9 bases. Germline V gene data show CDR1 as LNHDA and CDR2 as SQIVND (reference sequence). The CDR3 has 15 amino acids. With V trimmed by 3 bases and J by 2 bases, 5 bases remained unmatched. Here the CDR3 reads CASSIGQGMPYEQYF. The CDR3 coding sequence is TGTGCCAGTAGTATCGGACAGGGGATGCCCTACGAGCAGTACTTC. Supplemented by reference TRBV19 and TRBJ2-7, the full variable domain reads DGGITQSPKYLFRKEGQNVTLSCEQNLNHDAMYWYRQDPGQGLRLIYYSQIVNDFQKGDIAEGYSVSREKKESFPLTVTSAQKNPTAFYLCASSIGQGMPYEQYFGPGTRLTVT.

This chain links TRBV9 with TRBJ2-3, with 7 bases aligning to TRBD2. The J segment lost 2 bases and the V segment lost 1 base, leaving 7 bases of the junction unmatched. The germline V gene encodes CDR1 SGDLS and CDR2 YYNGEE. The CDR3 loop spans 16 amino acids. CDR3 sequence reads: CASSVLAGETTDTQYF. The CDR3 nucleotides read TGTGCCAGCAGCGTACTCGCGGGGGAGACCACAGATACGCAGTATTTT.

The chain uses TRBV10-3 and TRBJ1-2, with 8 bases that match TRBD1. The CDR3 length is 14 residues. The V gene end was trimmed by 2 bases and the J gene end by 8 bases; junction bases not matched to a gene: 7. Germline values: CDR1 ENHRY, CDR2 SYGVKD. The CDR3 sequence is CAISEQDRVGGYTF. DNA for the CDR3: TGTGCCATCAGTGAGCAGGACAGGGTTGGAGGCTACACCTTC.

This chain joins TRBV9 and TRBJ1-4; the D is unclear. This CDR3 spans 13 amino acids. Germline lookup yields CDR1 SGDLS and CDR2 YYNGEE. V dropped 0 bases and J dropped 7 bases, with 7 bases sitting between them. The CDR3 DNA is TGTGCCAGCAGCGTAGATACGGGTGAAAAACTGTTTTTT. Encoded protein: CASSVDTGEKLFF.

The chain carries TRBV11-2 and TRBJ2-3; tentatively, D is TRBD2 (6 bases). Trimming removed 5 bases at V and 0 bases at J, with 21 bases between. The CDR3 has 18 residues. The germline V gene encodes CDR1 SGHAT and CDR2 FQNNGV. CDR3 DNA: TGTGCCAGCAGCCCGCGCGGCCCCAAGGGACTCAGCACAGATACGCAGTATTTT. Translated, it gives CASSPRGPKGLSTDTQYF.

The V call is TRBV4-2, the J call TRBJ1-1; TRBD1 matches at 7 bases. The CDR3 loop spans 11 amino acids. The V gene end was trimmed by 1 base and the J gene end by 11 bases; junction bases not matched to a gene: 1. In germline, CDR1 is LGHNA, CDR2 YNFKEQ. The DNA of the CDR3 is TGTGCCAGCAGCCAAGGCAGGGGGGCTTTCTTT. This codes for CASSQGRGAFF.

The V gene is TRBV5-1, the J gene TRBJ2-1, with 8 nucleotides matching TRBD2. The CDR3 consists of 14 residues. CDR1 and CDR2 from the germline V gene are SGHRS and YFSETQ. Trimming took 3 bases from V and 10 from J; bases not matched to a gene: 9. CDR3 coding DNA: TGCGCCAGCAGCTCGGGGGGGCCTAGTGGCGAGCAGTTCTTC. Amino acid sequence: CASSSGGPSGEQFF.

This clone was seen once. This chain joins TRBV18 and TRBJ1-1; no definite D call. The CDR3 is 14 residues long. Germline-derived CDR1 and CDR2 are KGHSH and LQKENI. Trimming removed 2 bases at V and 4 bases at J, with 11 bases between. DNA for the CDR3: TGTGCCAGCTCACCATTGAGAGAAACCACTGAAGCTTTCTTT. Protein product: CASSPLRETTEAFF.

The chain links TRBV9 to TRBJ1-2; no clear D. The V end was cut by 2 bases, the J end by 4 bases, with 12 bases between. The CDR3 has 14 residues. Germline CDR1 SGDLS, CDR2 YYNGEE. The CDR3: CASSVSPEAYGYTF. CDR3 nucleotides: TGTGCCAGCAGCGTCTCTCCAGAGGCCTATGGCTACACCTTC.

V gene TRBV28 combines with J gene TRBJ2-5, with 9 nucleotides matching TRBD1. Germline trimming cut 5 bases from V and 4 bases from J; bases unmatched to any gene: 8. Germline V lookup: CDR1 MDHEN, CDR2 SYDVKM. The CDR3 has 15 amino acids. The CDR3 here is CASSTLTGGSETQYF. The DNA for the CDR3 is TGTGCCAGCAGTACCCTGACAGGGGGATCAGAGACCCAGTACTTC.